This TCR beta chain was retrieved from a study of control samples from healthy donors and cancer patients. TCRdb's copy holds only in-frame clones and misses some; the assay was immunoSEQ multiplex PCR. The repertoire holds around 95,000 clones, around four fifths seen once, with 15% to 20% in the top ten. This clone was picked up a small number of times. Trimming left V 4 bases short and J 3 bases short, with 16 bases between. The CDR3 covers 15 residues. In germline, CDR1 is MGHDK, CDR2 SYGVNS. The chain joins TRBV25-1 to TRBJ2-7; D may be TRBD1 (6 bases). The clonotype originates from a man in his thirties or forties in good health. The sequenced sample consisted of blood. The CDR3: CASSGGPRGRYEQYF. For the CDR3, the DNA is TGTGCCAGCAGTGGGGGGCCCAGGGGACGCTACGAGCAGTACTTC.